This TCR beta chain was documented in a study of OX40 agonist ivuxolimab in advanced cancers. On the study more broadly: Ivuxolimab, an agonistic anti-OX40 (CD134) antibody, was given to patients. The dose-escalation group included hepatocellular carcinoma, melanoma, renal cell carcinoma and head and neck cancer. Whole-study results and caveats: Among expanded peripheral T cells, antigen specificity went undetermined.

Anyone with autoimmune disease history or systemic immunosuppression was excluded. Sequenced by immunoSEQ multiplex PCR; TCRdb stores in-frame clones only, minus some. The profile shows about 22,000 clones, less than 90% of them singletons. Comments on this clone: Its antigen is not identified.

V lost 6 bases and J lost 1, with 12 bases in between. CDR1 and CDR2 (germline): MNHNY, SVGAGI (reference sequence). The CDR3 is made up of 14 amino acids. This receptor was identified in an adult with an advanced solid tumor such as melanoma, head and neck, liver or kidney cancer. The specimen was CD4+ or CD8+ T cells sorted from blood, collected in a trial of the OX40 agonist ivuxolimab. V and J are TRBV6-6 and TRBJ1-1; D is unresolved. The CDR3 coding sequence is TGTGCCAGCAGCCCCTTGGCCCCGAACACTGAAGCTTTCTTT. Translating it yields CASSPLAPNTEAFF.